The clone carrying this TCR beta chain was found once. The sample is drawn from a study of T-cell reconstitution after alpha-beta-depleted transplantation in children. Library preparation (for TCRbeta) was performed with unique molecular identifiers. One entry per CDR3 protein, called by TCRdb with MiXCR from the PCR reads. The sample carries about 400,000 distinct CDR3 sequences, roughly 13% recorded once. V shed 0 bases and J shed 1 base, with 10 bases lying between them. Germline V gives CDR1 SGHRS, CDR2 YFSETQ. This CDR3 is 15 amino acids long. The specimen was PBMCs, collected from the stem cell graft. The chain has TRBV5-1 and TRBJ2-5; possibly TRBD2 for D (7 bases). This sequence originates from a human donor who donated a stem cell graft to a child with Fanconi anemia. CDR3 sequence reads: CASSLEGGVQETQYF. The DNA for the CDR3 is TGCGCCAGCAGCTTGGAGGGGGGGGTCCAAGAGACCCAGTACTTC.